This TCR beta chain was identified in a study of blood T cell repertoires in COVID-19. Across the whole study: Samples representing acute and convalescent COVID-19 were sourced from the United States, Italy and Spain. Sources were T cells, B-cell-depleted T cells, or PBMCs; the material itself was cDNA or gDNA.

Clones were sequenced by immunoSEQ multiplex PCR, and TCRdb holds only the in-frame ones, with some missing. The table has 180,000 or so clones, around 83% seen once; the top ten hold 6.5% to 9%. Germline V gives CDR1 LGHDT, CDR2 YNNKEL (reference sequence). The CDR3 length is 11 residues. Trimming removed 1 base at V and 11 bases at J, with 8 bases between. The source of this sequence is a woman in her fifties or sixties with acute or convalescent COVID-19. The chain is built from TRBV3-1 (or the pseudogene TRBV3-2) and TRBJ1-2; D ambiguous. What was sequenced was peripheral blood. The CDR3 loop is CASSQVSRYTF. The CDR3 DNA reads TGTGCCAGCAGCCAAGTATCACGGTACACCTTC.